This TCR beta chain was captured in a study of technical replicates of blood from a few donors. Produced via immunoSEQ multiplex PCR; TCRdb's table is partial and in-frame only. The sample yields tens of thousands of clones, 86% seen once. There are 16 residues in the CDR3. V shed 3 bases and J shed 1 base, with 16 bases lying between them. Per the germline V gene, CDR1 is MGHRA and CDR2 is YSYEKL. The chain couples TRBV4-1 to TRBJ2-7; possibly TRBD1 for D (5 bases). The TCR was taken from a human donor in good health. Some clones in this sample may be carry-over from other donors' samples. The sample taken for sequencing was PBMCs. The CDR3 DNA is TGCGCCAGCAGCCAGGATTGGCCAGGGCTATCCTACGAGCAGTACTTC. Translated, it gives CASSQDWPGLSYEQYF.